A single sample is the source of the 5 T cell receptor beta chains below, sequenced in a study of early T cells in non-severe SARS-CoV-2 infection. TCRdb recomputed calls from the 5' RACE reads with MiXCR, one row per CDR3 protein. The sample consists of 30,000 to 45,000 distinct CDR3 sequences, around 4.1% of them appearing once. The source material was whole blood. The origin of the receptors is an adult who was a healthcare worker with PCR-confirmed SARS-CoV-2 infection or an uninfected control (not recorded which).

This clonotype has ten or more counts. This rearrangement joins TRBV7-2 to TRBJ1-2; 9 bases are shared with TRBD1. V was pared by 0 bases and J by 6 bases, with 5 bases of the junction left unmatched. The germline V gene has CDR1 SGHTA and CDR2 FQGNSA. This CDR3 region has 15 residues. DNA of the CDR3: TGTGCCAGCAGCTTAGCGTTCGACAGGGGGAATGGCTACACCTTC. This encodes CASSLAFDRGNGYTF.

In this sample, this clonotype turned up many times. J is TRBJ1-5 and V is TRBV4-3, with a possible D match to TRBD1 (6 bases). The CDR3 sequence is 16 residues long. The ends were cut back, 0 bases at V and 2 bases at J, with 11 bases in the middle. Germline CDR1 LGHNA, CDR2 YSLEER. The CDR3 sequence is CASSQESGAGNQPQHF. The CDR3, as DNA: TGCGCCAGCAGCCAAGAGTCAGGGGCGGGCAATCAGCCCCAGCATTTT.

This clonotype was counted many times. V is TRBV20-1 and J is TRBJ1-4, with D maybe TRBD1 (5 bases). CDR3 length equals 15 residues. Germline values: CDR1 DFQATT, CDR2 SNEGSKA (reference sequence). The germline V and J ends were trimmed by 6 bases and 1 base, with 15 bases remaining between them. The CDR3 protein is CSAKGVGITNEKLFF. The DNA for the CDR3 is TGCAGTGCCAAAGGGGTCGGGATAACTAATGAAAAACTGTTTTTT.

In its sample, this clonotype was seen many times. This chain links TRBV10-2 with TRBJ2-7; 11 nucleotides align to TRBD2. The J segment lost 2 bases and the V segment lost 6 bases, leaving 6 bases of the junction unmatched. Germline CDR1 and CDR2: WSHSY and SAAADI. The CDR3 loop spans 15 amino acids. This CDR3 reads CASSKMTSGTYEQYF. The CDR3 region has the DNA TGCGCCAGCAGCAAAATGACTAGCGGGACCTACGAGCAGTACTTC.

This clonotype was recorded at least ten times. The J gene is TRBJ2-1, the V gene TRBV7-2; the match to TRBD2 covers 7 bases. The trim removed 6 bases at V and 1 base at J, leaving 9 bases unmatched. Germline V gene data show CDR1 as SGHTA and CDR2 as FQGNSA. The CDR3 totals 16 residues. For the CDR3, the DNA is TGTGCCAGCAGAATCCGCGGGGGAAATTCCTACAATGAGCAGTTCTTC. Encoded protein: CASRIRGGNSYNEQFF.